This T cell receptor beta chain was retrieved from a study of patients and donors after allogeneic stem cell transplantation. One entry per CDR3 protein results from TCRdb running MiXCR on the RT-PCR reads. The data show hundreds of thousands of distinct CDR3 sequences, with roughly 16% seen just once and less than 8% held by the top ten. CDR1 and CDR2 (germline): SGHTA, FQGNSA. The CDR3 runs 14 residues. V lost 1 base and J 5 bases, leaving 10 bases between the germline ends. This clonotype was recorded only once. This TCR came from a human donor who was either an allogeneic HSCT recipient or a stem cell or donor lymphocyte infusion donor (not recorded which). It is not recorded whose cells these are; they may come from a transplant donor. Material: blood, either unsorted or a sorted T cell fraction (not recorded which). The chain has TRBV7-2 and TRBJ2-3; D call uncertain. The CDR3 region has the DNA TGTGCCAGCAGCTTAGGACCCCCGGGAGATACGCAGTATTTT. Amino acids: CASSLGPPGDTQYF.